Listed here is a single TCR beta chain. Its antigen remains unidentified. The sample belongs to a study of human T cells and chemical hapten exposure. At the level of the study: Weekly diphenylcyclopropenone doses were given to patients' scalps across the approximately 25-week study.

Findings of the study overall: All donors were alopecia patients, so their immunity may differ from that of healthy people.

Time point of the sample: pre-sensitization, week 0. Treatment meaning: therapeutic diphenylcyclopropenone sensitization with weekly scalp DPC. MiXCR, applied by TCRdb to the RACE reads, yields one record per CDR3 protein. The sample comprises under 90,000 distinct CDR3 sequences, approximately 9.9% of which are singletons, and about 3.5% rests with the top ten. The sample here was whole blood, taken in connection with sensitization to the hapten diphenylcyclopropenone (DPC). This clonotype was sampled from a woman between 40 and 50 years old with alopecia areata. Some clones in this sample may be carry-over from other donors' samples.

The CDR3: CASSPSGGPYNEQFF. In DNA form, the CDR3 reads TGTGCCAGCAGCCCCTCGGGGGGGCCGTACAATGAGCAGTTCTTC. The rearrangement links TRBV7-9 to TRBJ2-1, with 8 bases lining up with TRBD2. V dropped 5 bases and J dropped 4; count of bases not matched to a gene: 7. CDR3 size: 15 residues. In germline, CDR1 is SEHNR, CDR2 FQNEAQ (reference sequence).